These T cell receptor beta chains were read from a single sample in a study of control samples from healthy donors and cancer patients. This table comes from immunoSEQ multiplex PCR, and its TCRdb copy is limited to in-frame clones, with some not included. The sample shows approximately 150,000 clones, 94% of them seen only once. Specimen: blood. Receptors originate from a man aged 35 to 55 in good health. Each CDR3 is given with its conserved first and last residue. Fields, in order: D gene, clone size, V gene, J gene, CDR3 DNA, CDR3 protein. A D gene is named only where the DNA matches it firmly. Some rows have no size entry. The others give once, few or many, or a class for an expanded clone.

-	-	TRBV6-5	TRBJ1-5	TGTGCCAGCGGCGGCGGTCCCCAGCCCCAGCATTTT	CASGGGPQPQHF
-	-	TRBV13	TRBJ1-5	TGTGCCAGCAGCTTAGGGGGAAGAGGGCCCCAGCATTTT	CASSLGGRGPQHF
-	once	TRBV4-1	TRBJ2-1	TGCGCCAGCAGCCAAGTATCCGGGGGCATCTACAATGAGCAGTTCTTC	CASSQVSGGIYNEQFF
TRBD1	-	TRBV6-4	TRBJ2-2	TGTGCCAGCAGTGTTGGACAGGACACCGGGGAGCTGTTTTTT	CASSVGQDTGELFF
TRBD2	-	TRBV6-5	TRBJ2-3	TGTGCCAGCACCTTGAGCGGGGGAAGCACAGATACGCAGTATTTT	CASTLSGGSTDTQYF
TRBD2	-	TRBV7-7	TRBJ2-3	TGTGCTAGCAGCTTAGGGGTTAGCGGGGGCACAGATACGCAGTATTTT	CASSLGVSGGTDTQYF
-	-	TRBV6-5	TRBJ1-2	TGTGCCAGCGGTCAACCGCGGGCCTATGGCTACACCTTC	CASGQPRAYGYTF
-	-	TRBV4-1	TRBJ1-4	TGCGCCAGCAGCCAGGGTCCGACAAGTAATGAAAAACTGTTTTTT	CASSQGPTSNEKLFF
TRBD1	-	TRBV10-3	TRBJ1-4	TGTGCCACCGGACAGGGGTGGGATGAAAAACTGTTTTTT	CATGQGWDEKLFF
TRBD1	-	TRBV6-5	TRBJ1-2	TGTGCCAGCAGTTACTCTGGACAGGGAAACTATGGCTACACCTTC	CASSYSGQGNYGYTF
-	-	TRBV6-2/TRBV6-3	TRBJ2-1	TGTGCCAGCAGTTGGGGCCGACTCGAAGAGCAGTTCTTC	CASSWGRLEEQFF
-	-	TRBV6-5	TRBJ2-5	TGTGCCAGCAGGGAGAGGGAGACCCAGTACTTC	CASRERETQYF
TRBD2	-	TRBV4-3	TRBJ2-1	TGCGCCAGCAGCCAGGATATAATCCTAGCGGGGGGAAACAATGAGCAGTTCTTC	CASSQDIILAGGNNEQFF
-	-	TRBV4-1	TRBJ2-7	TGCGCCAGCAGCCAAGAGGGGTTCGAGCAGTACTTC	CASSQEGFEQYF
TRBD1	once	TRBV30	TRBJ2-1	TGTGCCTGGAGTTTGACAGGGGGCCGGAATGAGCAGTTCTTC	CAWSLTGGRNEQFF
-	-	TRBV5-1	TRBJ1-5	TGCGCCAGCAGCCCGGTCCCTGGTCAGCCCCAGCATTTT	CASSPVPGQPQHF
-	-	TRBV9	TRBJ1-2	TGTGCCAGCAGCCCTAGTGGGGGAGGCTACACCTTC	CASSPSGGGYTF
TRBD2	-	TRBV6-2/TRBV6-3	TRBJ2-2	TGTGCCAGCAGTGGCGCACAACAAACGGGACTAGCGGCTACCGGGGAGCTGTTTTTT	CASSGAQQTGLAATGELFF
TRBD2	-	TRBV5-1	TRBJ2-7	TGCGCCAGCAGCCCGGGGACTAGCGGCCTCTACGAGCAGTACTTC	CASSPGTSGLYEQYF
TRBD1	-	TRBV25-1	TRBJ2-5	TGTGCCAGCAGTGAACTAGGACAGGTTGAGACCCAGTACTTC	CASSELGQVETQYF
-	-	TRBV7-8	TRBJ2-2	TGTGCCAGCAGCACGAACACCGGGGAGCTGTTTTTT	CASSTNTGELFF
-	-	TRBV28	TRBJ2-7	TGTGCCAGCAGTTTTTACGGAAGGCTGTCTAGGTACGAGCAGTACTTC	CASSFYGRLSRYEQYF
-	-	TRBV10-2	TRBJ1-1	TGCGCCAGCAGAGAAGACACTGAAGCTTTCTTT	CASREDTEAFF
TRBD1	-	TRBV7-9	TRBJ1-2	TGTGCCAGCAGCTCGAACAGACCAGGGGGGAACTATGGCTACACCTTC	CASSSNRPGGNYGYTF
TRBD1	-	TRBV28	TRBJ1-2	TGTGCCAGCACCTCAACAACGAGGAGTCGTTCAAAAACACCGGACAGGGGGCTTCAAGGCTACACCTTC	CASTSTTRSRSKTPDRGLQGYTF
-	-	TRBV9	TRBJ2-2	TGTGCCAGCAGCGTAGCAGTAGGAAGGACCCACAGGGACACCGGGGAGCTGTTTTTT	CASSVAVGRTHRDTGELFF
-	-	TRBV29-1	TRBJ2-5	TGCAGCGTGGGGCAGGTAGCATCAGGGGAGACCCAGTACTTC	CSVGQVASGETQYF
TRBD1	-	TRBV18	TRBJ1-3	TGTGCCAGCTCACAGGGGGCGAGTGGAAACACCATATATTTT	CASSQGASGNTIYF
-	-	TRBV27	TRBJ1-1	TGTGCCAGCAGTTTACGGCCGGGAACTGAAGCTTTCTTT	CASSLRPGTEAFF
-	-	TRBV12-3/TRBV12-4	TRBJ2-1	TGTGCCAGCAGTTTTCTGAATGAGCAGTTCTTC	CASSFLNEQFF
-	-	TRBV23-1	TRBJ2-1	TGCGCCAGCAGTCAATCAAGGCGGATATGGTACAATGAGCAGTTCTTC	CASSQSRRIWYNEQFF
TRBD1	-	TRBV4-1	TRBJ1-3	TGCGCCAGCAGCCCCACCCCTCTAGGAACAGGGGGCTACGGAAACACCATATATTTT	CASSPTPLGTGGYGNTIYF
TRBD2	-	TRBV5-1	TRBJ2-5	TGCGCCAGCAGCTCAGGACTAGCTCGGGAGACCCAGTACTTC	CASSSGLARETQYF
-	-	TRBV29-1	TRBJ2-2	TGCAGCGCCCGGGACACCTACACCGGGGAGCTGTTTTTT	CSARDTYTGELFF
-	-	TRBV12-3/TRBV12-4	TRBJ2-1	TGTGCCAGCAGTTCAGACAGTTACAATGAGCAGTTCTTC	CASSSDSYNEQFF
-	-	TRBV7-2	TRBJ1-2	TGTGCCAGCAGCTTAGCCCCAGGTTTCGGCTACACCTTC	CASSLAPGFGYTF
TRBD1	few	TRBV24-1	TRBJ2-5	TGTGCCACCAGTGATTTAGGGACAGGGGTAAGAGAGACCCAGTACTTC	CATSDLGTGVRETQYF
TRBD1	-	TRBV2	TRBJ1-1	TGTGCCAGCAGATACAGGGGGCAGGGCACTGAAGCTTTCTTT	CASRYRGQGTEAFF